This TCR beta chain was identified during a study of blood T cell repertoires in COVID-19. Trimming cost V 4 bases and J 2 bases, with 8 bases left between them. Germline V CDR1 and CDR2: PRHDT, FYEKMQ (reference sequence). CDR3 size: 13 residues. The table came from immunoSEQ multiplex PCR; TCRdb's copy has only in-frame clones and leaves some out. This table holds some 280,000 clones, 89% found once. Sequenced input: peripheral blood. The chain uses TRBV13 and TRBJ2-5; D possibly corresponds to TRBD1 (6 bases). This receptor was taken from an older woman with acute or convalescent COVID-19. The CDR3 protein is CASSSGQQETQYF. The CDR3 region has the DNA TGTGCCAGCAGCTCCGGACAGCAAGAGACCCAGTACTTC.